This TCR beta chain was found in a study of T cells in Graves' hyperthyroidism and ophthalmopathy. Broader study findings: Ophthalmopathy could be told apart from stable hyperthyroidism with a 13 V-J model.

TCR beta CDR3 region amplification was performed from RNA transcripts. The TCR CDR3 was amplified in a first-round RT-PCR using the HTBI primer set. TCRdb independently ran MiXCR on the multiplex PCR reads; one entry per CDR3 protein. The data contain some 490,000 distinct CDR3 sequences, about 22% of them singletons. The sample holds a few counts of this clonotype. The antigen is not known. Disease duration was under 3 months in the ophthalmopathy patients, who also had a Clinical Activity Score of at least 3 and a NOSPECS grade of at least 4. Uncontrolled infection, other autoimmune disease, pregnancy or lactation led to exclusion. Diagnosis relied on clinical symptoms, serum thyroxine and TRAb, thyroid ultrasound and orbital computed tomography. The CDR3 contains 13 residues. Germline V gene data show CDR1 as SGHTA and CDR2 as FQGTGA. Between the trimmed V and J ends, which lost 2 bases and 3 bases, there was a span of 7 bases.

The clonotype was recovered from a woman aged 70-85 years with Graves' ophthalmopathy. The chain employs TRBV7-3 and TRBJ1-1, with unresolved D. The sequenced sample consisted of blood. As DNA, the CDR3 is TGTGCCAGCAGCTTAGGCCTATACACTGAAGCTTTCTTT. This encodes CASSLGLYTEAFF.